Described below is a single T cell receptor (beta chain) sequence and its context. All donors qualified as healthy HIV-negative adults and had experienced no recent acute infections or vaccinations. The table came from immunoSEQ multiplex PCR; TCRdb's copy has only in-frame clones and leaves some out. This sample has around 2.5 million clones, with roughly 93% found just once. The V gene's germline CDR1 is SGHRS and CDR2 YFSETQ. This CDR3 has 15 residues. Germline trimming cut 4 bases from V and 10 bases from J; bases unmatched to any gene: 10. This sample stems from a study of shared clonotypes between healthy human individuals.

V gene TRBV5-1 combines with J gene TRBJ2-1, with TRBD2 identical over 11 bases. The clonotype originates from a man between 18 and 35 years old in good health. Some clones in this sample may be carry-over from other donors' samples. The sequenced material came from naive CD4+ T cells from PBMCs. Documented subset: CD45RA+ positively selected. For the CDR3, the DNA is TGCGCCAGCAGCCCCGCCCGGACTAGCGGGTTCGAGCAGTTCTTC. It yields the protein CASSPARTSGFEQFF.